This T cell receptor beta chain was sequenced in a study of T cells in Graves' hyperthyroidism and ophthalmopathy. Study summary: Prior to any treatment, at the point of initial diagnosis, peripheral blood was collected.

As concerns this clonotype: Its antigen remains unknown.

Each diagnosis drew on symptoms, thyroxine, TRAb, thyroid ultrasound and orbital computed tomography findings. Whole-study findings and limits: Model-based prediction identified ophthalmopathy a median 6.5 months prior to its onset.

Trimming at V came to 4 bases and at J to 0 bases, leaving 3 bases not matched to a gene. Germline V lookup: CDR1 SNHLY, CDR2 FYNNEI. CDR3 length: 15 amino acids. Researchers took RNA transcripts and amplified the TCR beta CDR3 regions from them. TCR CDR3 regions were first amplified by RT-PCR with HTBI primers. A single record per CDR3 protein comes from TCRdb applying MiXCR to the multiplex PCR reads. The sample holds approximately 620,000 distinct CDR3 sequences, more than 15% seen once. Sequenced sample: blood. The chain carries TRBV2 and TRBJ1-2, with 9 bases matching TRBD1. The sequence was collected from a woman aged 40 to 50 with Graves' ophthalmopathy. The CDR3 loop is CASSGQGDANYGYTF. For the CDR3, the DNA is TGTGCCAGCAGTGGACAGGGGGACGCTAACTATGGCTACACCTTC.